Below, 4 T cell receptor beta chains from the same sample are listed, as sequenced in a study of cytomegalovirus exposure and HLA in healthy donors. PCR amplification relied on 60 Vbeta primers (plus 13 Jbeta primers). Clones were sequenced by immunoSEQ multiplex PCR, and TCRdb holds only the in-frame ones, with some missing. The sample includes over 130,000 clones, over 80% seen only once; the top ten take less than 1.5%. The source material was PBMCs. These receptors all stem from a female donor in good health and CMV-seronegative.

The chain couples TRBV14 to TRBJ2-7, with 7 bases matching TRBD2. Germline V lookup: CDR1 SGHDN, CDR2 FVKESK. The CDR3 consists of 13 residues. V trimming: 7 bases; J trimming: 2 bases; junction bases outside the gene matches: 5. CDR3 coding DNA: TGTGCCAGCAACTTGGGACTAACCTACGAGCAGTACTTC. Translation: CASNLGLTYEQYF.

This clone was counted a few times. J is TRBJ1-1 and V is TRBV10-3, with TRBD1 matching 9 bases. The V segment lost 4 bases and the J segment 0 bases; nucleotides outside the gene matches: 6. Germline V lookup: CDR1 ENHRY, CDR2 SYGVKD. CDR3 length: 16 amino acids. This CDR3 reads CAISGRTGALNTEAFF. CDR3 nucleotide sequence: TGTGCCATCAGTGGAAGGACAGGGGCCCTGAACACTGAAGCTTTCTTT.

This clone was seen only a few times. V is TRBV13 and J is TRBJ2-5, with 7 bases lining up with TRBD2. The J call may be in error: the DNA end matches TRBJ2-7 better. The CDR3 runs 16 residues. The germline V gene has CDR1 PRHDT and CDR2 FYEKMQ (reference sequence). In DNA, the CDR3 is TGTGCCAGCAGCTCCCGTCAGCTGGGACTAACCTACGAGCAGTACTTC. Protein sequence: CASSSRQLGLTYEQYF.

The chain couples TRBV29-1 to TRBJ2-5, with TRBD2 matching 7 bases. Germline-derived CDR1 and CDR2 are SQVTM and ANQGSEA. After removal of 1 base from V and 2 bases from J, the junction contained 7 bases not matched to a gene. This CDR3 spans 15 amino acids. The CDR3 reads CSVEVIGREQETQYF. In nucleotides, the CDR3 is TGCAGCGTTGAAGTCATTGGGAGGGAGCAAGAGACCCAGTACTTC.